These T cell receptor beta chains were read from a single sample in a study of monozygotic twins with inflammatory bowel disease. TCRdb re-called the 5' RACE reads; every CDR3 protein appears as one record, without DNA. The sample data list 80,000 or so distinct CDR3 sequences. The sequenced material came from blood. These receptors were obtained from a human donor with ulcerative colitis or Crohn's disease, or a healthy co-twin of an affected twin (not recorded which). Each CDR3 is given with its conserved first and last residue.

v_gene,len,j_gene,CDR3aa
TRBV5-1,14,TRBJ2-7,CASSLQGFNYEQYF
TRBV20-1,17,TRBJ1-2,CSARDSGRIQRAYGYTF
TRBV5-1,13,TRBJ1-1,CASGNQQNTEAFF
TRBV20-1,15,TRBJ2-7,CSARVAGGRTYEQYF
TRBV10-3,16,TRBJ1-5,CAISDRAGSQNQPQHF
TRBV6-6,14,TRBJ2-7,CASSYGGGTYEQYF
TRBV20-1,13,TRBJ1-4,CSATTGLVEKLFF
TRBV29-1,12,TRBJ2-7,CSAGQGAGKQYF
TRBV7-2,15,TRBJ1-5,CASRSGQNSNQPQHF
TRBV15,14,TRBJ2-7,CATSSSGGKYEQYF
TRBV9,14,TRBJ2-7,CASSPSGGRYVQYF
TRBV29-1,14,TRBJ2-5,CSVDHAGVGETQYF
TRBV12-3/TRBV12-4,15,TRBJ2-1,CASSLSRNSYNEQFF
TRBV7-8,13,TRBJ2-1,CASSLAQKGGQFF
TRBV7-2,15,TRBJ2-7,CASSSRRGGLREQYF
TRBV11-2,16,TRBJ2-1,CASSLGTASSYNEQFF
TRBV19,15,TRBJ1-2,CASSIWDREDYGYTF
TRBV7-2,14,TRBJ1-4,CASSSNSLNEKLFF
TRBV5-1,13,TRBJ2-3,CASRPKVTDTQYF
TRBV25-1,13,TRBJ1-2,CASSARVSYGYTF
TRBV6-1,19,TRBJ1-6,CASSLRIPGIGIGSSPLHF
TRBV12-3/TRBV12-4,15,TRBJ1-1,CASSFGEGMNTEAFF
TRBV4-1,14,TRBJ2-1,CASSQPTGPNEQFF